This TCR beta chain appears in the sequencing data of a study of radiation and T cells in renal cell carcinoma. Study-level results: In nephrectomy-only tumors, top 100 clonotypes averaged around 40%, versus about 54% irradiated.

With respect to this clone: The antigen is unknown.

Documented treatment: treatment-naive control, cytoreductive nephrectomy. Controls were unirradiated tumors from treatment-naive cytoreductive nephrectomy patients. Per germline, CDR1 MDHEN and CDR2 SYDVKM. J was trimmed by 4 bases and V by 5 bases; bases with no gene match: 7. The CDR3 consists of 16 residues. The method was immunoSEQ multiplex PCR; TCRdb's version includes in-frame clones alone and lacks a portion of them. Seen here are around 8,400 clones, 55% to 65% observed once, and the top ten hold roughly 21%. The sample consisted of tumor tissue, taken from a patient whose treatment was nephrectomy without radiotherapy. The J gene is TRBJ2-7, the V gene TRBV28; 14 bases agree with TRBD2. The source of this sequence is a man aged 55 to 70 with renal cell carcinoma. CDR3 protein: CASSTAGTSGGYEQYF. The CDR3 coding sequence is TGTGCCAGCAGTACCGCCGGGACTAGCGGGGGATACGAGCAGTACTTC.